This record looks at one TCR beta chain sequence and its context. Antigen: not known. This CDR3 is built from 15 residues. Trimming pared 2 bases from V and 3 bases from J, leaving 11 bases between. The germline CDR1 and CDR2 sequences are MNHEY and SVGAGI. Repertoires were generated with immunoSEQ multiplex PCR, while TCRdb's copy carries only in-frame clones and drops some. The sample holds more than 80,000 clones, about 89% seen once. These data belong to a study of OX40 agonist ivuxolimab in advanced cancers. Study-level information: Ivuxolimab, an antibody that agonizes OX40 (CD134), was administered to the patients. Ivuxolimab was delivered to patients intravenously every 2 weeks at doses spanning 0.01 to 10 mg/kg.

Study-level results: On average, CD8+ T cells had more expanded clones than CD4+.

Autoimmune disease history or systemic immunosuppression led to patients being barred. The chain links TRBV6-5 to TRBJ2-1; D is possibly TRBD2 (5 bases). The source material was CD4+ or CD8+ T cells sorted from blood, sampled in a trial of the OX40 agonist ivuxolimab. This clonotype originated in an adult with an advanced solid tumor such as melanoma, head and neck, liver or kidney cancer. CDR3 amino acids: CASSYMSGSYNEQFF. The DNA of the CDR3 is TGTGCCAGCAGTTACATGAGTGGGAGCTACAATGAGCAGTTCTTC.